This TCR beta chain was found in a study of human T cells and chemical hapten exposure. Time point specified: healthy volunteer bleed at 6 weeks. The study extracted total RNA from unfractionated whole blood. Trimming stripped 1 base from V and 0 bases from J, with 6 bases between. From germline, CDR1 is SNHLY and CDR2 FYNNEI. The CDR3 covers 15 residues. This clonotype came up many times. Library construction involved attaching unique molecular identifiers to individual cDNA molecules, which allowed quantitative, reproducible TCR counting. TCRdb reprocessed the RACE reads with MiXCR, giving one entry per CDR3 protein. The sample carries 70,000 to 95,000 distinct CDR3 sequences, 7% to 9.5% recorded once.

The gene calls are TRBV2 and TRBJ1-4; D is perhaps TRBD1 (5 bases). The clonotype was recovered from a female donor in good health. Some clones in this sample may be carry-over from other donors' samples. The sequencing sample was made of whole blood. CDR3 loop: CASSEVGATNEKLFF. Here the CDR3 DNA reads TGTGCCAGCAGTGAAGTAGGGGCAACTAATGAAAAACTGTTTTTT.